Listed here are 26 T cell receptor beta chains from one sample, sequenced in a study of OX40 agonist ivuxolimab in advanced cancers. Library preparation used the immunoSEQ multiplex PCR assay. Drawn from immuneACCESS, this table holds only the in-frame rearrangements with V and J called that TCRdb kept. Clones are partly lost; checked studies trace under half to an unresolved V gene and leave the rest unexplained. The sample includes roughly 89,000 clones, with roughly four fifths observed a single time. The ten largest clones add up to under 2% of the sample. Sequencing used CD4+ or CD8+ T cells sorted from blood, obtained in a trial of the OX40 agonist ivuxolimab. The receptors come from an adult with an advanced solid tumor such as melanoma, head and neck, liver or kidney cancer.

This clone was detected once. This sequence joins TRBV5-1 and TRBJ1-2; no reliable D call. This CDR3 is 13 amino acids long. Germline assignment: CDR1 SGHRS and CDR2 YFSETQ. V was trimmed by 4 bases and J by 0 bases, leaving 7 bases between them. The CDR3 bases are TGCGCCAGCAGCGCCGACCCTAACTATGGCTACACCTTC. Amino acids: CASSADPNYGYTF.

The V call is TRBV25-1, the J call TRBJ2-5, with D possibly being TRBD1 (5 bases). The CDR3 is 15 residues long. The ends were cut back, 5 bases at V and 7 bases at J, with 20 bases in the middle. Germline CDR1 reads MGHDK; CDR2 reads SYGVNS. This CDR3 is CASSRSTGRPRTQYF. For the CDR3, the DNA is TGTGCCAGCAGTCGTAGTACAGGTAGACCTAGGACCCAGTACTTC.

This clone rates as medium-sized (0.01 to 0.1%). The chain combines TRBV19 with TRBJ1-5; TRBD1 matches 8 bases. Germline V gene data show CDR1 as LNHDA and CDR2 as SQIVND (reference sequence). V shed 7 bases and J 5 bases; nucleotides not matched to a gene: 13. The CDR3 has 16 residues. CDR3 amino acids: CASTDGPGTGDQPQHF. The CDR3 bases are TGTGCCAGTACCGATGGTCCCGGGACAGGTGATCAGCCCCAGCATTTT.

This chain's CDR3 is CASEGDEKLFF. The CDR3 DNA sequence: TGTGCCAGCGAAGGGGATGAAAAACTGTTTTTT. The genes are TRBV28 and TRBJ1-4, with D maybe TRBD1 (5 bases). The germline V gene encodes CDR1 MDHEN and CDR2 SYDVKM. The CDR3 runs 11 residues. Trimming took 8 bases from V and 6 from J, leaving 7 bases between them.

The V call is TRBV6-5, the J call TRBJ2-1; D call uncertain. Germline CDR1 MNHEY, CDR2 SVGAGI. The length of the CDR3 is 11 residues. Trimming removed 4 bases from V and 6 bases from J, with 4 bases in between. CDR3 sequence (DNA): TGTGCCAGCAGTTTTCTCAATGAGCAGTTCTTC. Its translation: CASSFLNEQFF.

The chain recombines TRBV5-6 with TRBJ2-4; 8 bases are a match to TRBD1. The germline V gene has CDR1 SGHDT and CDR2 YYEEEE. The trim removed 1 base at V and 1 base at J, leaving 4 bases unmatched. This CDR3 region has 16 residues. This CDR3 is CASSLFTGGAKNIQYF. The CDR3 DNA follows: TGTGCCAGCAGCTTGTTTACAGGGGGGGCCAAAAACATTCAGTACTTC.

As DNA, the CDR3 is TGTGCCAGCAGCTTAGGTCCGGGAAACACCATATATTTT. Protein product: CASSLGPGNTIYF. The gene calls are TRBV7-6 and TRBJ1-3, with no clear D. The V end lost 1 base, the J end lost 4 bases, and 5 bases lay between the germline ends. This CDR3 is built from 13 residues. Germline values: CDR1 SGHVS, CDR2 FNYEAQ.

The chain carries TRBV9 and TRBJ2-7, with TRBD2 matching 8 bases. V lost 7 bases, J lost 6 bases, and 18 bases stayed unmatched. The CDR3 consists of 16 residues. CDR1 is SGDLS and CDR2 is YYNGEE in the germline V gene. CDR3 sequence reads: CASSRAGAGNAGEQYF. CDR3 sequence (DNA): TGTGCCAGCTCCAGAGCGGGGGCAGGGAACGCGGGCGAGCAGTACTTC.

This clone showed up just once. V usage is TRBV7-2 and J usage is TRBJ2-4; the match to TRBD2 covers 8 bases. Germline trimming cut 1 base from V and 3 bases from J; bases unmatched to any gene: 2. Germline CDR1 is SGHTA and CDR2 is FQGNSA. This CDR3 has 15 residues. The CDR3 region is CASSLERGGKNIQYF. DNA of the CDR3: TGTGCCAGCAGCTTAGAACGGGGGGGCAAAAACATTCAGTACTTC.

The V and J genes are TRBV5-6 and TRBJ1-2; D perhaps matches TRBD1 (6 bases). This CDR3 is built from 13 residues. The germline V and J ends were trimmed by 0 bases and 9 bases, with 12 bases remaining between them. Germline CDR1 is SGHDT and CDR2 is YYEEEE. CDR3 sequence reads: CASSLDRARSYTF. CDR3 nucleotide sequence: TGTGCCAGCAGCTTGGACAGGGCGAGGAGCTACACCTTC.

The V gene is TRBV6-1, the J gene TRBJ1-2, with D possibly matching TRBD1 (6 bases). The CDR3 extends over 13 amino acids. Germline lookup yields CDR1 MNHNS and CDR2 SASEGT. The V end lost 9 bases, the J end lost 3 bases, and 14 bases lay between the germline ends. CDR3 in DNA: TGTGCCAGTGCCGTGGGGGCTGACTATGGCTACACCTTC. Translation: CASAVGADYGYTF.

V and J are TRBV11-2 and TRBJ2-5, with D maybe TRBD2 (7 bases). This CDR3 is built from 12 residues. With 7 bases removed from V and 5 bases from J, the gap between germline ends came to 11 bases. Germline CDR1 is SGHAT and CDR2 is FQNNGV. CDR3 sequence (DNA): TGTGCCAGCAATGAGGGGGGGGAGACCCAGTACTTC. Protein sequence: CASNEGGETQYF.

As regards this clone: Other DNA variants within this sample encode the same CDR3. The chain links TRBV6-6 to TRBJ2-2, with 10 bases fitting TRBD1. The V and J ends lost 4 bases and 6 bases, in that order; junction bases with no gene match: 5. The V gene's germline CDR1 is MNHNY and CDR2 SVGAGI (reference sequence). The CDR3 totals 15 residues. The DNA of the CDR3 is TGTGCCAGCAGTTCCGGGACAGGGGAAGCCGGGGAGCTGTTTTTT. Its translation is CASSSGTGEAGELFF.

This chain joins TRBV6-4 and TRBJ1-5; D gene unclear. The CDR3 totals 13 residues. The V end lost 5 bases, the J end lost 0 bases, and 5 bases lay between the germline ends. Looked up from germline, CDR1 is MRHNA and CDR2 is SNTAGT. The CDR3 DNA follows: TGTGCCAGCAGTTACGATAGCAATCAGCCCCAGCATTTT. This sequence encodes CASSYDSNQPQHF.

This sequence joins TRBV7-2 and TRBJ2-3, with D hard to call. V dropped 3 bases and J dropped 2 bases, with 9 bases sitting between them. The CDR3 extends over 14 amino acids. Germline values: CDR1 SGHTA, CDR2 FQGNSA. CDR3 nucleotide sequence: TGTGCCAGCAGCTTGGCCGTTAACACAGATACGCAGTATTTT. This gives the protein CASSLAVNTDTQYF.

The genes are TRBV7-2 and TRBJ2-1; D unresolved. There are 15 residues in the CDR3. Trimming left V 5 bases short and J 7 bases short, with 18 bases between. In germline, CDR1 is SGHTA, CDR2 FQGNSA. CDR3 coding DNA: TGTGCCAGCAGCCCTTATGACCCCGTCCCAAATGAGCAGTTCTTC. It encodes CASSPYDPVPNEQFF.

This clone showed up just a few times. V and J are TRBV11-2 and TRBJ1-2, with D perhaps matching TRBD1 (6 bases). CDR1 and CDR2 from the germline V gene are SGHAT and FQNNGV. The V and J ends lost 5 bases and 7 bases respectively, with 20 bases between them. The CDR3 extends over 15 amino acids. The CDR3 region has the DNA TGTGCCAGCAGCGCGCTTACAGGGCGTACCGGTGGCTACACCTTC. Amino acids: CASSALTGRTGGYTF.

This clone has just a few counts. The rearrangement joins TRBV28 to TRBJ1-2; 7 nucleotides align to TRBD1. Germline V CDR1 and CDR2: MDHEN, SYDVKM. The length of the CDR3 is 16 residues. The ends lost 6 bases at V and 6 bases at J; junction bases unmatched: 16. The CDR3 bases are TGTGCCAGCAGCCTTAAGCTAGGGGGCGGGGTGGATGGCTACACCTTC. It translates to CASSLKLGGGVDGYTF.

This chain joins TRBV27 and TRBJ1-5; 11 bases match TRBD1. Trimming took 8 bases from V and 9 from J; bases not matched to a gene: 9. The CDR3 contains 14 residues. Germline CDR1 and CDR2: MNHEY and SMNVEV (reference sequence). The CDR3: CASGGQGVVRPQHF. The CDR3 DNA reads as TGTGCCAGCGGGGGACAGGGGGTCGTTCGGCCCCAGCATTTT.

This sequence joins TRBV7-9 and TRBJ1-1; possibly TRBD1 for D (5 bases). CDR1 is SEHNR, CDR2 FQNEAQ, per germline (reference sequence). There are 14 residues in the CDR3. With 3 bases removed from V and 4 bases from J, the gap between germline ends came to 12 bases. DNA for the CDR3: TGTGCCAGCAGCTTTTCTCAGGGAAGCACTGAAGCTTTCTTT. Amino acids: CASSFSQGSTEAFF.

The rearrangement links TRBV18 to TRBJ2-7, with 10 bases fitting TRBD1. J was trimmed by 6 bases and V by 0 bases; bases with no gene match: 2. The CDR3 runs 14 residues. Per germline, CDR1 KGHSH and CDR2 LQKENI. The CDR3 reads CASSPPGQGFEQYF. In DNA form, the CDR3 reads TGTGCCAGCTCACCACCGGGACAGGGGTTCGAGCAGTACTTC. Full variable domain (remainder filled in from reference TRBV18 and TRBJ2-7): NAGVMQNPRHLVRRRGQEARLRCSPMKGHSHVYWYRQLPEEGLKFMVYLQKENIIDESGMPKERFSAEFPKEGPSILRIQQVVRGDSAAYFCASSPPGQGFEQYFGPGTRLTVT.

CDR3 in DNA: TGTGCCAGCAGGCGTCCGGGACGGCTCCCCCCTGAAGCTTTCTTT. Residues: CASRRPGRLPPEAFF. The chain combines TRBV11-2 with TRBJ1-1, with D maybe TRBD1 (5 bases). V lost 6 bases and J lost 6, with 20 bases in between. The CDR3 runs 15 residues. Per the germline V gene, CDR1 is SGHAT and CDR2 is FQNNGV.

There are a few counts of this clone. The chain links TRBV11-2 to TRBJ1-3; D is uncertain. Germline CDR1 and CDR2: SGHAT and FQNNGV. This CDR3 spans 16 amino acids. Between the trimmed V and J ends, which lost 2 bases and 1 base, there was a span of 12 bases. The CDR3 spells CASSLWSPSSGNTIYF. The CDR3 DNA reads as TGTGCCAGCAGCTTATGGAGTCCGTCATCTGGAAACACCATATATTTT.

In its sample, this clone was seen a few times. This chain links TRBV21-1 with TRBJ1-4. TRBV21-1 is listed as a pseudogene. This CDR3 region has 13 residues. Written as DNA, the CDR3 is TGTGCCAGCAGCAAGTATGAGGGGGGGGACCTGTTTTTT. Protein sequence: CASSKYEGGDLFF.

The chain links TRBV28 to TRBJ1-5; 7 nucleotides match TRBD1. Germline V lookup: CDR1 MDHEN, CDR2 SYDVKM. The CDR3 length is 15 residues. V trimming: 6 bases; J trimming: 4 bases; junction bases outside the gene matches: 9. The CDR3 DNA is TGTGCCAGCAGCCCGGGGACAGCGGAAAATCAGCCCCAGCATTTT. It specifies CASSPGTAENQPQHF.

This clone appeared a single time. This chain uses TRBV7-9 with TRBJ2-7; TRBD1 is a possible D gene (6 bases). V lost 0 bases and J lost 6, with 15 bases in between. Per the germline V gene, CDR1 is SEHNR and CDR2 is FQNEAQ (reference sequence). This CDR3 has 15 amino acids. CDR3 protein: CASSLAGARGGEQYF. CDR3 DNA: TGTGCCAGCAGCTTAGCGGGGGCCAGGGGCGGCGAGCAGTACTTC.